Listed below are T cell receptor beta chains from one sample, sequenced in a study of blood T cells in healthy people across ages. TCRdb processed the 5' RACE reads anew with MiXCR; each CDR3 protein has one entry. This table has roughly 700,000 distinct CDR3 sequences, less than 40% appearing once. Sequenced: blood. These receptor sequences come from a woman at least 80 years old in good health. The CDR3 runs from the conserved cysteine through the conserved F or W. The D gene is left open where the match is weak. Not every row has a clone size; where given, it reads once, few, many or a size class.

D gene	clone size	V gene	J gene	CDR3 DNA	CDR3 protein
NA	NA	TRBV7-2	TRBJ1-5	TGTGCCAGCAGCTTAGCAGTGGGGACCCAGCCCCAGCATTTT	CASSLAVGTQPQHF
NA	NA	TRBV28	TRBJ1-1	TGTGCCAGCAGTTTACTGGGCTGGAAGAACACTGAAGCTTTCTTT	CASSLLGWKNTEAFF
TRBD1	NA	TRBV18	TRBJ2-5	TGTGCCAGCTCACCCTTGACAGGGCGGGAAGAGACCCAGTACTTC	CASSPLTGREETQYF
NA	few	TRBV12-5	TRBJ1-1	TGTGCTAGTGGTCGTCAGGGGCGCATGAACACTGAAGCTTTCTTT	CASGRQGRMNTEAFF
NA	many	TRBV7-2	TRBJ1-4	TGTGCCAGCAGCTCCCAGGTTGCAACTAATGAAAAACTGTTTTTT	CASSSQVATNEKLFF
TRBD1	NA	TRBV6-5	TRBJ2-1	TGTGCCAGCAGTTTCCTGACGACAGGGAAAACCTACAATGGGCAGTTCTTC	CASSFLTTGKTYNGQFF
TRBD2	once	TRBV20-1	TRBJ2-3	TGCAGTGCTAGGGCATGGACTAGCGCGAAGAACACAGATACGCAGTATTTT	CSARAWTSAKNTDTQYF
NA	few	TRBV5-1	TRBJ1-2	TGCGCCAGCAGCTCCGCAGGGGAGCGATATGGCTACACCTTC	CASSSAGERYGYTF
TRBD1	many	TRBV10-3	TRBJ2-5	TGTGCCATTCGACAGGGGGGAGAGACCCAGTACTTC	CAIRQGGETQYF
TRBD1	many	TRBV27	TRBJ1-2	TGTGCCAGCAGCGACAGGGGGCGAGACTATGGCTACACCTTC	CASSDRGRDYGYTF
TRBD1	NA	TRBV7-9	TRBJ2-1	TGTGACAGCAGCTTCAGGACAGGGCGGGGCAATGAGCAGTTCTTC	CDSSFRTGRGNEQFF
TRBD1	many	TRBV18	TRBJ1-2	TGTGCCAGCTCACCGACGACAGGGGGCGTAGGAAAGGATGGCTACACCTTC	CASSPTTGGVGKDGYTF
NA	few	TRBV27	TRBJ1-6	TGTGCCAGCAGACTGTTTGGATCACCCCTCCACTTT	CASRLFGSPLHF
TRBD1	many	TRBV30	TRBJ1-2	TGTGCCTGGAGCGGGACAGGAGGGAACGGCTACACCTTC	CAWSGTGGNGYTF
NA	NA	TRBV9	TRBJ1-5	TGTGCCAGCAGCGAACGGGGTGGCAATCAGCCCCAGCATTTT	CASSERGGNQPQHF
TRBD1	few	TRBV30	TRBJ1-5	TGTGCCTGGAGAGACAGGGAGGATCAGCCCCAGCATTTT	CAWRDREDQPQHF
TRBD1	many	TRBV25-1	TRBJ2-3	TGTGCCAGCAGTCCCCGGCAGGGGGCGATCACAGATACGCAGTATTTT	CASSPRQGAITDTQYF
NA	NA	TRBV3-1	TRBJ1-5	TGTGCCGGCAGCCCAACGACGTATAGCAATCAGCCCCAGCATTTT	CAGSPTTYSNQPQHF
NA	many	TRBV3-1	TRBJ1-5	TGTGCCAGCAGCCAAGAGATCCTGGTAGGGAGCAATCAGCCCCAGCATTTT	CASSQEILVGSNQPQHF
TRBD1	NA	TRBV7-3	TRBJ2-7	TGTGCCAGCAGCTTAACCGGGACAGGAAAAGAGACCCTGTACTTC	CASSLTGTGKETLYF
NA	NA	TRBV20-1	TRBJ1-5	TGCAGTGCTAGGGGGGGAATCGGAGGGTCCCAAAACAATCAGCCCCAGCATTTT	CSARGGIGGSQNNQPQHF
TRBD2	many	TRBV6-5	TRBJ2-1	TGTGCCAGCAGTTACTTTGCGGGGGGGTCTAGGGCGAATGAGCAGTTCTTC	CASSYFAGGSRANEQFF
TRBD1	many	TRBV5-1	TRBJ1-2	TGCGCCAGCAGCCTGGAACAGGGGGGCTATGGCTACACCTTC	CASSLEQGGYGYTF
NA	NA	TRBV5-1	TRBJ2-1	TGCGCCAGCAGCTCCCCGGGATTAGGGAATGAGCAGTTCTTC	CASSSPGLGNEQFF
NA	many	TRBV9	TRBJ1-5	TGTGCCAGCAGCGCCCGACCGGGTAATAGCAATCAGCCCCAGCATTTT	CASSARPGNSNQPQHF
NA	NA	TRBV10-3	TRBJ2-1	TGTGCCATCAGAGGGGACAATGAGCAGTTCTTC	CAIRGDNEQFF
NA	NA	TRBV7-7	TRBJ2-2	TGTGCCAGCAGCTTGAAGGTGGACACCGGGGAGCGGTTTTTT	CASSLKVDTGERFF
TRBD2	NA	TRBV12-5	TRBJ2-5	TGTGCTAGTGCTTTGGGGACTAGCGGGGGGGCACAAGAGACCCAGTACTTC	CASALGTSGGAQETQYF
TRBD1	many	TRBV27	TRBJ1-5	TGTGCCAGCAGTATCCGACAGGGCGGGCAGCCCCAGCATTTT	CASSIRQGGQPQHF
TRBD1	NA	TRBV30	TRBJ2-7	TGTGCCTGGAGCCCTTTGGACAGGGTCTCCTACGAGCAGTACTTC	CAWSPLDRVSYEQYF
NA	many	TRBV28	TRBJ2-1	TGTGCCAGCAGTTTCGGTCGGCGAGAGCAGTTCTTC	CASSFGRREQFF
TRBD2	NA	TRBV5-1	TRBJ2-5	TGCGCCAGCAGCACTAGCGGGACCCGGGGGCAAGAGACCCAGTACTTC	CASSTSGTRGQETQYF
TRBD1	NA	TRBV9	TRBJ2-5	TGTGCCAGCAGTCATTCACCACAGGGGCGGGAGACCCAGTACTTC	CASSHSPQGRETQYF
NA	many	TRBV5-1	TRBJ2-5	TGCGCCAGCAGCATCGCCGGGACCCAAGAGACCCAGTACTTC	CASSIAGTQETQYF
TRBD1	many	TRBV6-1	TRBJ1-2	TGTGCCAGCAGCCCCACCGACAGGGACTATGGCTACACCTTC	CASSPTDRDYGYTF
TRBD1	few	TRBV6-6	TRBJ2-2	TGTGCCAGCACCACCAGATTGGGGACAGGGGGGAGCGGGGAGCTGTTTTTT	CASTTRLGTGGSGELFF
NA	few	TRBV2	TRBJ1-1	TGTGCCAGCAGGTCCGGGGGAAGGAACACTGAAGCTTTCTTT	CASRSGGRNTEAFF
TRBD1	NA	TRBV6-2/TRBV6-3	TRBJ1-1	TGTGCCAGCAGCCCGACAGGGGAGAGGGAAGCTTTCTTT	CASSPTGEREAFF
NA	once	TRBV6-6	TRBJ1-4	TGTGCCAGCAGTTACGGGGCACTTGGGGAAACTAATGAAAAACTGTTTTTT	CASSYGALGETNEKLFF
NA	once	TRBV4-1	TRBJ2-7	TGCGCCAGCAGCCGCCAACTGGCAGTGTTCTCCTACGAGCAGTACTTC	CASSRQLAVFSYEQYF
TRBD2	NA	TRBV28	TRBJ2-3	TGTGCCAGCAGATTTAGACTAGCGGGGGGCTGGGATACGCAGTATTTT	CASRFRLAGGWDTQYF
NA	NA	TRBV29-1	TRBJ2-5	TGCAGCGTTGAATATCAGGACAGCGCGTTCGGGGAGCAGTACTTC	CSVEYQDSAFGEQYF
NA	NA	TRBV7-6	TRBJ2-1	TGTGCCAGCAGCTCCTGGGGGGGCCGAGTCGGTGAGCAGTTCTTC	CASSSWGGRVGEQFF
NA	NA	TRBV7-9	TRBJ2-1	TGTGCCAGCAGCGGATCCGGGGCAGGGAATGAGCAGTTCTTC	CASSGSGAGNEQFF
TRBD2	NA	TRBV7-3	TRBJ2-1	TGTGCCAGCAGCTTGGCGGCGGGGGCCTACAATGAGCAGTTCTTC	CASSLAAGAYNEQFF
NA	NA	TRBV27	TRBJ2-7	TGTGCCGGCAGCTTATCTGTTTGGACTGTGTACGAGCAGTACTTC	CAGSLSVWTVYEQYF